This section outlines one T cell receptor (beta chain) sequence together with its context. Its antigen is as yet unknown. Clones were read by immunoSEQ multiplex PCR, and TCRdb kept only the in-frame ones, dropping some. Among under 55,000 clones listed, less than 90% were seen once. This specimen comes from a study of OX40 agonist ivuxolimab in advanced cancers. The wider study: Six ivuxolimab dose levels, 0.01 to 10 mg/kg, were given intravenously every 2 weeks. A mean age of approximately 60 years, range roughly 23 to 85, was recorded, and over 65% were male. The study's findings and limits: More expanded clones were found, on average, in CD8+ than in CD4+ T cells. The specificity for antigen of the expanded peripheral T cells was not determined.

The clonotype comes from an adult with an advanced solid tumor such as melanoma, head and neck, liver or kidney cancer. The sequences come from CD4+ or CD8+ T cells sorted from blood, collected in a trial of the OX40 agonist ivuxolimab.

CDR3 in amino acids: CASSPRQGTVEQYF. The CDR3, as DNA: TGTGCCAGCAGCCCAAGACAGGGCACGGTCGAGCAGTACTTC. The chain carries TRBV7-9 and TRBJ2-7; TRBD1 matches at 7 bases. The CDR3 has 14 amino acids. The J segment lost 6 bases and the V segment lost 5 bases, leaving 10 bases of the junction unmatched. The germline V gene encodes CDR1 SEHNR and CDR2 FQNEAQ (reference sequence).